The present entry profiles one T cell receptor beta chain with its context. Its matching antigen is unknown. These data are taken from a study of blood T cells in healthy people across ages. Study findings and constraints: Roughly linear declines in TCR beta diversity per million T cells occurred with age. Calculation of diversity from one million T cells yielded estimates considered to be underestimates.

The CDR3 has 15 residues. V shed 5 bases and J shed 7 bases, with 17 bases lying between them. Germline V lookup: CDR1 SEHNR, CDR2 FQNEAQ (reference sequence). Combining a sample-barcoded 5' primer with a J-beta primer mix, a second PCR ran for about 7 to 11 cycles. TCRdb fed the 5' RACE reads into MiXCR, producing one record per CDR3 protein. The sample has around 1.5 million distinct CDR3 sequences; 34% are singletons. Every participating donor contributed roughly 10 milliliters of peripheral blood through a draw. This chain uses TRBV7-9 with TRBJ1-4, with D possibly TRBD1 on 6 matching bases. Source material: blood. The TCR comes from a woman in her twenties or thirties in good health. CDR3 loop: CASSPNRRGGEKLFF. CDR3 sequence (DNA): TGTGCCAGCAGCCCCAACCGAAGGGGGGGTGAAAAACTGTTTTTT.